This T cell receptor (beta chain) originates from a study of cytomegalovirus exposure and HLA in healthy donors (dated by TCRdb to about 2017). Regarding the study in general: The 500 to 800 repertoires of the first cohort and the approximately 110 validation repertoires were produced on the same platform, according to a later analysis. Besides the first cohort of more than 650 subjects, a separate validation cohort made up of 120 different subjects was used. The study aimed to test whether cataloging public T cell receptors could reveal signatures of past pathogen exposure. High-throughput TCR immunosequencing, statistical association of individual TCRs with disease status, and machine learning were combined to predict cytomegalovirus infection status.

General study outcomes and caveats: In vitro tests confirmed that three of the cytomegalovirus-associated TCR beta chains recognize cytomegalovirus antigens. The classifier was reported to diagnose cytomegalovirus status with high specificity and sensitivity in both the original and validation cohorts. In a later analysis, TCRs clustered in the first cohort were found to also tend to co-occur in the roughly 120 validation repertoires, with approximately 95% of cluster scores above 0. Most TCR sequences were seen in very few donors, while some public TCRs were found in many individuals. A later analysis lacked HLA typing for the validation cohort, so it scored co-occurrence in that cohort across all 120 or so repertoires. According to the authors, the approach could potentially be generalized to other disease states and immunological phenotypes. In the study, roughly 160 TCR beta chains were listed as associated with cytomegalovirus.

Trimming takes 4 bases from V and 7 bases from J, and the germline ends sit 16 bases apart. Per the germline V gene, SQVTM is the CDR1 and ANQGSEA is the CDR2. The CDR3 has 14 amino acids, counting the end cysteine and phenylalanine. The only DNA kept is the CDR3, 42 bases in frame from the first base. Worth noting for this clone: Its antigen remains undetermined. No much larger clone is present one base from it, and per-base qualities are unavailable.

The protocol used for the library was the immunoSEQ multiplex PCR assay. Under the source paper's analysis protocol: A statistical classification framework was built to diagnose cytomegalovirus status from the catalog of TCR beta chain sequences. The clones in this table, taken by TCRdb from immuneACCESS, are in-frame only. Not every clone is retained; where verified, under half of the shortfall comes from an unresolved V gene, and the cause of the rest is unknown. V and J calls and clone size are copied from that table; D and trimming were computed from the DNA. Recorded for this sample are about 120,000 clones; about nine tenths of them occurred a single time. Of the sample, 1.5% to 2% falls within the top ten clones. The donors were included in the validation cohort of roughly 130 subjects, a group kept apart from the approximately 650-subject first cohort.

This clonotype was obtained from a woman younger than 35 in good health and CMV-seronegative. The chain links TRBV29-1 with TRBJ1-4; confidence is insufficient to name the D gene. The sample was PBMCs. The CDR3 amino acid sequence is: CSVAPLGVGEKLFF. The bases read TGCAGCGTTGCCCCGTTGGGAGTCGGTGAAAAACTGTTTTTT.